The 21 T cell receptor beta chains listed next were all sequenced from one sample in a study of early T cells in non-severe SARS-CoV-2 infection. TCRdb re-called the 5' RACE reads with MiXCR, one entry per CDR3 protein. The sample yields around 50,000 distinct CDR3 sequences, roughly 4% seen once. The source material was whole blood. The origin of the receptors is an adult who was a healthcare worker with PCR-confirmed SARS-CoV-2 infection or an uninfected control (not recorded which).

In its sample, this clonotype was seen many times. This chain joins TRBV10-2 and TRBJ2-5, with no clear D. In germline, CDR1 is WSHSY, CDR2 SAAADI. V lost 0 bases and J 5 bases, leaving 4 bases between the germline ends. This CDR3 has 12 residues. The CDR3 coding sequence is TGCGCCAGCAGTGAGTCAGGGGAGACCCAGTACTTC. This gives the protein CASSESGETQYF.

This clonotype was seen many times. The chain couples TRBV5-6 to TRBJ2-3, with D perhaps matching TRBD2 (6 bases). Germline CDR1 is SGHDT and CDR2 is YYEEEE. V was shortened by 4 bases and J by 0 bases, with 9 bases between the two germline ends. This CDR3 comprises 14 residues. The chain's CDR3 is CASSAGLSTDTQYF. CDR3 bases: TGTGCCAGCAGCGCGGGACTTAGCACAGATACGCAGTATTTT.

This clonotype was detected many times. This chain joins TRBV4-3 and TRBJ1-4, with 7 nucleotides matching TRBD1. This CDR3 region has 17 residues. The V and J ends lost 3 bases and 7 bases, in that order; junction bases with no gene match: 14. In germline, CDR1 is LGHNA, CDR2 YSLEER. CDR3 in DNA: TGCGCCAGCAGCCAGAACGGACAGGCCATACAGGGTGAAAAACTGTTTTTT. Translation: CASSQNGQAIQGEKLFF.

This clonotype was detected ten times or more. This chain links TRBV7-9 with TRBJ1-1, with no clear D. Germline V lookup: CDR1 SEHNR, CDR2 FQNEAQ (reference sequence). The CDR3 has 12 residues. The V end lost 4 bases, the J end lost 4 bases, and 7 bases lay between the germline ends. In nucleotides, the CDR3 is TGTGCCAGCAGCTGGAGATCCACTGAAGCTTTCTTT. This translates into CASSWRSTEAFF.

The chain recombines TRBV10-3 with TRBJ2-3; D remains unclear. The CDR3 is 14 residues long. Trimming pared 7 bases from V and 3 bases from J, leaving 14 bases between. Germline assignment: CDR1 ENHRY and CDR2 SYGVKD. DNA for the CDR3: TGTGCCATCAAGGGCGCGTTTGGGACAGATACGCAGTATTTT. Its protein product is CAIKGAFGTDTQYF.

At least ten counts were recorded for this clonotype. This chain joins TRBV29-1 and TRBJ1-2; a weak D match, TRBD1 (5 bases). V dropped 0 bases and J dropped 4 bases, with 9 bases sitting between them. The CDR3 loop spans 13 amino acids. Per the germline V gene, CDR1 is SQVTM and CDR2 is ANQGSEA. The CDR3 reads CSVEDGGGYGYTF. CDR3 sequence (DNA): TGCAGCGTTGAAGATGGGGGAGGCTATGGCTACACCTTC.

The chain combines TRBV6-1 with TRBJ1-2; 10 bases are a match to TRBD1. V was clipped by 4 bases and J by 7 bases; unmatched bases: 9. Germline V gives CDR1 MNHNS, CDR2 SASEGT. CDR3 size: 15 residues. The CDR3 here is CASSATAGTGVGYTF. The DNA of the CDR3 is TGTGCCAGCAGTGCCACCGCCGGGACAGGGGTTGGCTACACCTTC.

This clonotype was found many times. The rearrangement uses TRBV11-2 and TRBJ2-3, with 12 bases identical to TRBD2. This CDR3 is 16 amino acids long. Germline CDR1 is SGHAT and CDR2 is FQNNGV. V trimming: 5 bases; J trimming: 4 bases; junction bases outside the gene matches: 7. The CDR3 nucleotides read TGTGCCAGCAGCCCACTACTAGCGGGAGGATCAGATACGCAGTATTTT. It specifies CASSPLLAGGSDTQYF. The full variable domain, in which reference TRBV11-2 and TRBJ2-3 provide the parts outside the CDR3, is EAGVAQSPRYKIIEKRQSVAFWCNPISGHATLYWYQQILGQGPKLLIQFQNNGVVDDSQLPKDRFSAERLKGVDSTLKIQPAKLEDSAVYLCASSPLLAGGSDTQYFGPGTRLTVL.

The V gene is TRBV5-4, the J gene TRBJ2-5; perhaps TRBD2 as D (5 bases). This CDR3 is 13 amino acids long. Per the germline V gene, CDR1 is SGHNT and CDR2 is YYREEE (reference sequence). The V end was cut by 1 base, the J end by 6 bases, with 10 bases between. The CDR3 reads CASSLNGVKTQYF. DNA for the CDR3: TGTGCCAGCAGCTTGAACGGGGTAAAGACCCAGTACTTC.

A word on this clonotype: This could be a read error, since a much larger clone is one nucleotide away. The gene calls are TRBV19 and TRBJ1-6, with D maybe TRBD1 (5 bases). Germline-derived CDR1 and CDR2 are LNHDA and SQIVND (reference sequence). V was shortened by 4 bases and J by 8 bases, with 12 bases between the two germline ends. This CDR3 spans 14 amino acids. CDR3 nucleotides: TGTGCCAGTAGTAGCCAGGGAGTTGATTCACCCCTCCACTTT. Translation: CASSSQGVDSPLHF.

This clonotype turned up a few times. The gene calls are TRBV3-1 and TRBJ2-5, with TRBD2 matching 13 bases. The V and J ends lost 3 bases and 2 bases, in that order; junction bases with no gene match: 9. Germline assignment: CDR1 LGHDT and CDR2 YNNKEL (reference sequence). The CDR3 has 18 residues. Written as DNA, the CDR3 is TGTGCCAGCAGCCACCCCTCGATGGGACTAGCGGGACAAGAGACCCAGTACTTC. Translation gives CASSHPSMGLAGQETQYF.

The table lists this clonotype with many counts. Written as DNA, the CDR3 is TGTGCCAGCAGTTTATATTCCAGGGACCATAATGAAAAACTGTTTTTT. As protein: CASSLYSRDHNEKLFF. The chain is built from TRBV27 and TRBJ1-4; possible D gene TRBD1, 5 bases. The V end was cut by 1 base, the J end by 4 bases, with 13 bases between. CDR1 is MNHEY, CDR2 SMNVEV, per germline (reference sequence). There are 16 residues in the CDR3.

J is TRBJ2-1 and V is TRBV5-4, with 7 nucleotides matching TRBD1. This CDR3 is built from 14 residues. The J segment lost 4 bases and the V segment lost 6 bases, leaving 7 bases of the junction unmatched. Germline V gives CDR1 SGHNT, CDR2 YYREEE (reference sequence). DNA for the CDR3: TGTGCCAGCACCCCCGGGACAGAGTACAATGAGCAGTTCTTC. This sequence encodes CASTPGTEYNEQFF. The whole variable domain, filled in from reference TRBV5-4 and TRBJ2-1, reads ETGVTQSPTHLIKTRGQQVTLRCSSQSGHNTVSWYQQALGQGPQFIFQYYREEENGRGNFPPRFSGLQFPNYSSELNVNALELDDSALYLCASTPGTEYNEQFFGPGTRLTVL.

This clonotype turned up a few times. The chain links TRBV5-8 to TRBJ2-5; the match to TRBD1 covers 11 bases. Germline CDR1 reads SGHTS; CDR2 reads YDEGEE. Trimming cost V 0 bases and J 4 bases; bases outside gene matches: 5. The CDR3 loop spans 16 amino acids. The CDR3 sequence: CASSLGTGGRGETQYF. The CDR3 region has the DNA TGTGCCAGCAGCTTGGGGACAGGGGGCCGGGGAGAGACCCAGTACTTC.

At least ten counts were recorded for this clonotype. The V gene is TRBV11-2, the J gene TRBJ2-5, with D possibly matching TRBD2 (5 bases). CDR1 and CDR2 from the germline V gene are SGHAT and FQNNGV. The ends were cut back, 7 bases at V and 0 bases at J, with 15 bases in the middle. This CDR3 region has 15 residues. CDR3 bases: TGTGCCAGCACCGATGGAGGCCCGTACCAAGAGACCCAGTACTTC. It encodes CASTDGGPYQETQYF.

This clonotype came up many times. The V and J genes are TRBV11-2 and TRBJ2-7; the D gene could be TRBD1 or TRBD2 (5 bases each). V was clipped by 5 bases and J by 2 bases, with 10 bases between them. Germline values: CDR1 SGHAT, CDR2 FQNNGV. This CDR3 region has 13 residues. The CDR3 nucleotides read TGTGCCAGCAGCGCCGGGACCGCCTACGAGCAGTACTTC. It specifies CASSAGTAYEQYF.

This clonotype was detected many times. V gene TRBV29-1 combines with J gene TRBJ2-5, with 7 bases fitting TRBD2. Per the germline V gene, CDR1 is SQVTM and CDR2 is ANQGSEA. Losses at the gene ends were 7 bases for V and 3 bases for J; bases not matched to a gene: 11. CDR3 size: 14 residues. In DNA, the CDR3 is TGCAGCGCTGGCCGGATGGCGGGAGAAGAGACCCAGTACTTC. Translation gives CSAGRMAGEETQYF.

This clonotype was recorded many times. J is TRBJ2-3 and V is TRBV20-1; no clear D gene. Trimming removed 6 bases at V and 0 bases at J, with 19 bases between. This CDR3 region has 16 residues. CDR1 DFQATT and CDR2 SNEGSKA come from the germline V gene (reference sequence). The CDR3 DNA follows: TGCAGTGCACCCCTGAGTACTGTCTCTAGCACAGATACGCAGTATTTT. It specifies CSAPLSTVSSTDTQYF.

Only a few counts were recorded for this clonotype. The genes are TRBV7-2 and TRBJ1-6; D is possibly TRBD1 (5 bases). The CDR3 has 14 residues. The germline V gene has CDR1 SGHTA and CDR2 FQGNSA. V was shortened by 6 bases and J by 7 bases, with 13 bases between the two germline ends. The CDR3 here is CASSSISGNSPLHF. DNA of the CDR3: TGTGCCAGCAGTTCCATCTCAGGGAATTCACCCCTCCACTTT.

CDR3 residues: CSVEGRAGATDTQYF. CDR3 nucleotides: TGCAGCGTTGAAGGCCGAGCGGGAGCTACAGATACGCAGTATTTT. V usage is TRBV29-1 and J usage is TRBJ2-3; TRBD2 matches 8 bases. J gave up 3 bases and V 1 base, and 6 bases lay outside the gene matches. Germline V gene lookup returns CDR1 SQVTM and CDR2 ANQGSEA. There are 15 residues in the CDR3.

The table lists this clonotype with many counts. V gene TRBV7-2 combines with J gene TRBJ2-7; 8 nucleotides match TRBD1. The V gene end was trimmed by 5 bases and the J gene end by 5 bases; junction bases not matched to a gene: 2. Germline V gene lookup returns CDR1 SGHTA and CDR2 FQGNSA. The CDR3 is 12 amino acids. The CDR3 reads CASSRDRNEQYF. CDR3 coding DNA: TGTGCCAGCAGCCGGGACAGGAACGAGCAGTACTTC. The whole variable domain, remainder taken from reference TRBV7-2 and TRBJ2-7, is GAGVSQSPSNKVTEKGKDVELRCDPISGHTALYWYRQSLGQGLEFLIYFQGNSAPDKSGLPSDRFSAERTGGSVSTLTIQRTQQEDSAVYLCASSRDRNEQYFGPGTRLTVT.